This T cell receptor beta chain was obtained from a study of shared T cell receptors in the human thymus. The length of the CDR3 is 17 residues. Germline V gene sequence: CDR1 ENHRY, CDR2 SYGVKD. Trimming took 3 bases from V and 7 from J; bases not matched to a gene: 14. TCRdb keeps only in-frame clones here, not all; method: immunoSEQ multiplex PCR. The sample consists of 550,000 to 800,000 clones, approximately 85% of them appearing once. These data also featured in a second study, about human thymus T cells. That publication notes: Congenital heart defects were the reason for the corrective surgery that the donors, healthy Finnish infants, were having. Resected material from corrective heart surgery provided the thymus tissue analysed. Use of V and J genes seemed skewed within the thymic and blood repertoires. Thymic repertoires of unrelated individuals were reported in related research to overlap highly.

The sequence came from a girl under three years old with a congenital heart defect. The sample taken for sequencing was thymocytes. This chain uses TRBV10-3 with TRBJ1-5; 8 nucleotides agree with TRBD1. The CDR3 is CAISDPSRTGTGQPQHF. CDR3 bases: TGTGCCATCAGTGACCCGTCACGGACAGGGACAGGACAGCCCCAGCATTTT.